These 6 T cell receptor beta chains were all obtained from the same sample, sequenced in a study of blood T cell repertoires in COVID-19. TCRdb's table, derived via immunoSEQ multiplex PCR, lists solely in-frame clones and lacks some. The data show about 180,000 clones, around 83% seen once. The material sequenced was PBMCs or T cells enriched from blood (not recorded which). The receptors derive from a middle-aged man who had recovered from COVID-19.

The CDR3, as DNA: TGTGCCAGCTCCTCTTCGGACCTAGCAGGGGTAAATGAGCAGTTCTTC. It codes for CASSSSDLAGVNEQFF. V is TRBV14 and J is TRBJ2-1; TRBD1 might be the D (6 bases). Germline lookup yields CDR1 SGHDN and CDR2 FVKESK. Trimming shortened V by 8 bases and J by 7 bases, and 24 bases separated the two germline ends. This CDR3 region has 16 residues.

The CDR3 DNA sequence: TGCAGCGTTGAAGATTACGTGGACCCTTTAGCGGCCTACGAGCAGTACTTC. Translating gives CSVEDYVDPLAAYEQYF. The chain links TRBV29-1 to TRBJ2-7; possible D gene TRBD2, 6 bases. The ends were cut back, 0 bases at V and 2 bases at J, with 20 bases in the middle. In germline, CDR1 is SQVTM, CDR2 ANQGSEA. The CDR3 sequence is 17 residues long.

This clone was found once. CDR3 sequence (DNA): TGTGCCAGCAGGACGACTAGCGGGGGCTACGAGCAGTACTTC. It yields the protein CASRTTSGGYEQYF. V usage is TRBV28 and J usage is TRBJ2-7, with TRBD2 matching 12 bases. V shed 6 bases and J 3 bases; nucleotides not matched to a gene: 3. The CDR3 sequence is 14 residues long. Germline V lookup: CDR1 MDHEN, CDR2 SYDVKM.

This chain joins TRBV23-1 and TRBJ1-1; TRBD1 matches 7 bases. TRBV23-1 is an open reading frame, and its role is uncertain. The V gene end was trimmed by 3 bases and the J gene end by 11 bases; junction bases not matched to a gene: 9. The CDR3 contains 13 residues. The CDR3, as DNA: TGCGCCAGCAGTCACCAGGGGGAGCCGGGGGCTTTCTTT. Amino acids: CASSHQGEPGAFF.

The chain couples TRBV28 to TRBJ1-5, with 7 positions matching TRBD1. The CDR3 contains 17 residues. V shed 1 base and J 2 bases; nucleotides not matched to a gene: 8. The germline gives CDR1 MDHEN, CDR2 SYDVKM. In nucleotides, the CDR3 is TGTGCCAGCAGTTTATCCGACAGGGCCCTGGGCAATCAGCCCCAGCATTTT. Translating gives CASSLSDRALGNQPQHF.

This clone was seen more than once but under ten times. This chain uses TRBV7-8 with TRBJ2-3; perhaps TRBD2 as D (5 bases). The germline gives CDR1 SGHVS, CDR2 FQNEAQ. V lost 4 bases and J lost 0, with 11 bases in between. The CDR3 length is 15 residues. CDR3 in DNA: TGTGCCAGCAGCTCGCCAAGGACTAGCACAGATACGCAGTATTTT. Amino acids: CASSSPRTSTDTQYF.